This entry describes one T cell receptor beta chain. This entry is derived from a study of technical replicates of blood from a handful of donors. Sequencing was performed with immunoSEQ multiplex PCR; in TCRdb, only in-frame clones are kept and a portion is missing. The sample has fewer than 75,000 clones; 70% to 90% are singletons. The sequence was obtained from a human donor in good health. Some clones in this sample may be carry-over from other donors' samples. Material for sequencing was PBMCs.

CDR3 region: CASSQQYQGGSYNEQFF. Here the CDR3 DNA reads TGCGCCAGCAGCCAACAGTACCAGGGTGGGTCCTACAATGAGCAGTTCTTC. The genes are TRBV4-1 and TRBJ2-1; D is possibly TRBD1 (5 bases). CDR1 MGHRA and CDR2 YSYEKL come from the germline V gene. The germline V and J ends were trimmed by 2 bases and 1 base, with 15 bases remaining between them. The CDR3 loop spans 17 amino acids.